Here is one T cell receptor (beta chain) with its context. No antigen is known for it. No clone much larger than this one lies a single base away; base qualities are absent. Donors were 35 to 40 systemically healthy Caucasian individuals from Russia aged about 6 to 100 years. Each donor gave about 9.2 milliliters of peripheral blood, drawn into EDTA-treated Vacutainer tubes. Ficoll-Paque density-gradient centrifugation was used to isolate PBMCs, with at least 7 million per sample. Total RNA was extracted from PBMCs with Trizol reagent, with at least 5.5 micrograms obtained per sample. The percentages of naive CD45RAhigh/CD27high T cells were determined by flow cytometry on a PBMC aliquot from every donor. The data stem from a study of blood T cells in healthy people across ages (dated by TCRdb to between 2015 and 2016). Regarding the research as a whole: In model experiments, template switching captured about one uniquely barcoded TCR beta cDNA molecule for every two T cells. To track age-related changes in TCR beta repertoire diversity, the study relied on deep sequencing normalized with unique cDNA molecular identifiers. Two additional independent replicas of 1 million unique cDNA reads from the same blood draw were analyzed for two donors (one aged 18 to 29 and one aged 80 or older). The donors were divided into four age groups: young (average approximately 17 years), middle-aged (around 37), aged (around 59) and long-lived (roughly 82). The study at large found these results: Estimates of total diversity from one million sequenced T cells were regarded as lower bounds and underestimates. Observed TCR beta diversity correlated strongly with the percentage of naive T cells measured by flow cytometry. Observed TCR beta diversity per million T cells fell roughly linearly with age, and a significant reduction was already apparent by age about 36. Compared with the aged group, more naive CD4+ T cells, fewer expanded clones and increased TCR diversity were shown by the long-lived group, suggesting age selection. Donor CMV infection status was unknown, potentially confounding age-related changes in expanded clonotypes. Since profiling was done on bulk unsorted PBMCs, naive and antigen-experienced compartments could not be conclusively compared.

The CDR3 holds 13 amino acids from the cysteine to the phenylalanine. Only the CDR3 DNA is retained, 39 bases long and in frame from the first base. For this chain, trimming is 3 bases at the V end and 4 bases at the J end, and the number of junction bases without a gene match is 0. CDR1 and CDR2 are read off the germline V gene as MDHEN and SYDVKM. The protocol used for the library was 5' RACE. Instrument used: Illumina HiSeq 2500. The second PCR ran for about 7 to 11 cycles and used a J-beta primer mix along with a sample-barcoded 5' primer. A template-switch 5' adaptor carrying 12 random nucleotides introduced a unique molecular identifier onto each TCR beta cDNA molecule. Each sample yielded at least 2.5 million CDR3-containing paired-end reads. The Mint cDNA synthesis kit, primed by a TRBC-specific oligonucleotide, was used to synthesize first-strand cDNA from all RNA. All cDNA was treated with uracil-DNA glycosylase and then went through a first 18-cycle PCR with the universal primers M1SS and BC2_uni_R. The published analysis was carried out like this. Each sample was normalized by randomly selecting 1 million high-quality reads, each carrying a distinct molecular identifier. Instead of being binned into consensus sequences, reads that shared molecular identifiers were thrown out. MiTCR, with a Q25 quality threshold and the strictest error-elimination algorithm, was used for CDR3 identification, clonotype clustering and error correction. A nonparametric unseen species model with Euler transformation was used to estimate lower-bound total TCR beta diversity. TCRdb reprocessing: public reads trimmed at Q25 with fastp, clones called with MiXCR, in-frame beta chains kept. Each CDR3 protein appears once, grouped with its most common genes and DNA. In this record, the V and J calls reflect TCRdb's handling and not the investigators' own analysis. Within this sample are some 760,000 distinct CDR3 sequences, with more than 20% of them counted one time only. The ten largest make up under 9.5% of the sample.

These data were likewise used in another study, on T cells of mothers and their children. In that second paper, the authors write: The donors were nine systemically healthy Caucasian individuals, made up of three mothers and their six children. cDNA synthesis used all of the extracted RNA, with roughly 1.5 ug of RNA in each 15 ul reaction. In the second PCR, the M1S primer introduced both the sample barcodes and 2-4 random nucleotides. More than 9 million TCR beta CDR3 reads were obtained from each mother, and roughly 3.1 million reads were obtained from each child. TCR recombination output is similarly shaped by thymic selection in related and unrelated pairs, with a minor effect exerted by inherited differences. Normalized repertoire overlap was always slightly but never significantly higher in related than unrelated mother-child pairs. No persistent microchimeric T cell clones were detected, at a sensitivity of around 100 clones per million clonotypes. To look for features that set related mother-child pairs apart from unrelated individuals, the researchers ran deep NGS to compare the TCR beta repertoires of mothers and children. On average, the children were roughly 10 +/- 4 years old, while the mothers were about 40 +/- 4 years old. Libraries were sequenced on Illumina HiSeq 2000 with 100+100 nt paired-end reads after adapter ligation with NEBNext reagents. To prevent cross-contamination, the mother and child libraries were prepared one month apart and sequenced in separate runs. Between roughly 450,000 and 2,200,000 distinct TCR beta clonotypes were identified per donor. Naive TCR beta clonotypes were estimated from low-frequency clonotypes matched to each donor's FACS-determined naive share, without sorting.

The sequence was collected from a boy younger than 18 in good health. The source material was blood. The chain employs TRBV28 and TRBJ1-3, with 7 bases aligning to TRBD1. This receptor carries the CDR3 CASSLDRGNTIYF. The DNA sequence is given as TGTGCCAGCAGTTTGGACAGGGGAAACACCATATATTTT.